The 21 T cell receptor beta chains below were found in one sample sequenced in a study of T cells in women clearing cervical HPV infection. Only in-frame clones appear in the TCRdb table, and some are missing; sequencing was by immunoSEQ multiplex PCR. The sample data list approximately 35,000 clones. The source material was blood buffy coat. The origin of the receptors is a woman between 18 and 70 years old with a cervical HPV16 infection that either progressed to CIN3+ or cleared (not recorded which).

Partial CDR3 DNA: TGTGCCATCAGTGAGGAGGGGCTTTCTACTGAA. As protein: CAISEEGLSTE. The whole CDR3 protein is CAISEEGLSTEAFF. V gene TRBV10-3 combines with J gene TRBJ1-1; a possible D gene is TRBD1 (5 bases). The read finishes 3 residues shy of the CDR3 end, and the germline J gene is used to complete it. The germline CDR1 and CDR2 sequences are ENHRY and SYGVKD. The ends were cut back, 2 bases at V and 5 bases at J, with 12 bases in the middle. This CDR3 comprises 14 residues.

Of note for this clone: From the germline J gene comes the end of the CDR3, since the read stops 3 residues before it. The V gene is TRBV9, the J gene TRBJ2-1, with 10 bases matching TRBD2. The CDR3 has 15 amino acids. The germline V gene has CDR1 SGDLS and CDR2 YYNGEE. V was clipped by 3 bases and J by 4 bases; unmatched bases: 4. CDR3 loop: CASSAYSGGYNEQFF. The sequenced part of the CDR3 DNA is TGTGCCAGCAGCGCCTATAGCGGGGGGTACAATGAG.

On this clone: The read comes to an end 3 residues before the CDR3 does, leaving the germline J gene to fill in the end. The chain is built from TRBV18 and TRBJ1-1; perhaps TRBD1 as D (6 bases). CDR1 and CDR2 from the germline V gene are KGHSH and LQKENI. The CDR3 runs to 16 residues. V gave up 0 bases and J gave up 0 bases, with 11 bases separating them. The CDR3 region is CASSPPMDRMNTEAFF. CDR3 DNA (partial): TGTGCCAGCTCACCACCCATGGACAGAATGAACACTGAA.

With regard to this clone: The read terminates 3 residues ahead of where the CDR3 ends, so the germline J gene completes it. The V call is TRBV30, the J call TRBJ1-4; TRBD1 might be the D (6 bases). The CDR3 runs 13 residues. CDR1 and CDR2 (germline): GTSNPN, SVGIG (reference sequence). The CDR3 here is CAWDGQWESPLFF. The sequenced CDR3 bases are TGTGCCTGGGACGGACAGTGGGAGTCACCA.

Note on this clone: The read ends 3 residues shy of where the CDR3 ends; the end is completed using the germline J gene. V and J are TRBV6-1 and TRBJ1-2, with no clear D. From germline, CDR1 is MNHNS and CDR2 SASEGT. V lost 4 bases to trimming and J lost 4 bases, with 13 bases between them. The CDR3 is made up of 14 amino acids. CDR3 DNA (partial): TGTGCCAGCAGTGGGACTACGACGCCCTATGGC. Encoded protein: CASSGTTTPYG. The full-length CDR3 reads as CASSGTTTPYGYTF.

In regard to this clone: From the germline J gene comes the end of the CDR3, since the read stops 3 residues before it. V and J are TRBV7-2 and TRBJ1-1; D may be TRBD1 (5 bases). This CDR3 contains 14 residues. The ends were cut back, 5 bases at V and 0 bases at J, with 10 bases in the middle. Germline CDR1 is SGHTA and CDR2 is FQGNSA. The CDR3 bases that were read are TGTGCCAGCAGCGTCAGGGTCGTGAACACTGAA. The encoded protein is CASSVRVVNTE. The whole CDR3 protein reads CASSVRVVNTEAFF.

In regard to this clone: The read ends 3 residues before the CDR3 terminus; that terminus is restored from the germline J gene. The chain carries TRBV19 and TRBJ2-7; weak D call: TRBD1 (6 bases). V was trimmed by 1 base and J by 5 bases, leaving 15 bases between them. Germline CDR1 is LNHDA and CDR2 is SQIVND (reference sequence). CDR3 length: 15 amino acids. The CDR3 region is CASSIVARQGHEQYF. The CDR3 bases that were read are TGTGCCAGTAGTATAGTTGCGCGCCAGGGGCACGAG.

For this clone: The DNA ends 3 residues before the CDR3 does, and the rest of the CDR3 is filled in from the germline J gene. V gene TRBV7-2 combines with J gene TRBJ1-1; D is possibly TRBD1 (6 bases). Trimming removed 5 bases from V and 1 base from J, with 11 bases in between. Germline CDR1 reads SGHTA; CDR2 reads FQGNSA. CDR3 length equals 14 residues. The CDR3 DNA, read in part, is TGTGCCAGCAGCCCGGGACAAAGGAACACTGAA. The encoded protein is CASSPGQRNTE. Given in full, the CDR3 is CASSPGQRNTEAFF.

This clone registers medium-sized by frequency. Read coverage stops 3 residues before the CDR3 terminus; the germline J gene supplies the remainder. The rearrangement joins TRBV5-1 to TRBJ2-2; a possible D gene is TRBD1 (6 bases). Germline CDR1 and CDR2: SGHRS and YFSETQ. Trimming removed 2 bases from V and 6 bases from J, with 17 bases in between. There are 16 residues in the CDR3. The CDR3 reads CASSFVQGSDSGELFF. Incomplete CDR3 DNA: TGCGCCAGCAGCTTCGTCCAGGGGAGTGACTCCGGGGAG.

Points on this clone: The sequence runs out 3 residues before the end of the CDR3; the remainder is reconstructed from the germline J gene. This chain uses TRBV20-1 with TRBJ2-5; 9 bases are shared with TRBD2. The CDR3 is 17 residues long. Per the germline V gene, CDR1 is DFQATT and CDR2 is SNEGSKA (reference sequence). The J segment lost 4 bases and the V segment lost 6 bases, leaving 18 bases of the junction unmatched. CDR3 amino acids: CSAPGLAQTIWGETQYF. Partial CDR3 DNA: TGCAGTGCCCCCGGACTAGCGCAGACTATCTGGGGAGAGACC.

CDR3 region: CASSNRQGLVYGYTF. The part of the CDR3 DNA that was read is TGTGCCAGTTCTAACCGTCAGGGACTGGTCTATGGC. V is TRBV19 and J is TRBJ1-2, with a tentative D call TRBD1 (5 bases). The CDR3 extends 3 residues past the end of the read, so its final part is completed from the germline J gene. The ends were cut back, 8 bases at V and 4 bases at J, with 20 bases in the middle. The CDR3 consists of 15 residues. In germline, CDR1 is LNHDA, CDR2 SQIVND (reference sequence).

Regarding this clone: Read coverage stops 3 residues before the CDR3 terminus; the germline J gene supplies the remainder. The gene calls are TRBV14 and TRBJ2-3, with 8 bases identical to TRBD1. Germline V gene lookup returns CDR1 SGHDN and CDR2 FVKESK. V gave up 4 bases and J gave up 2 bases; unmatched junction bases: 5. This CDR3 spans 15 amino acids. The CDR3 bases that were read are TGTGCCAGCAGCCCCGACAGGGGCAACACAGATACG. As protein: CASSPDRGNTDT. The full CDR3 is CASSPDRGNTDTQYF.

Concerning this clone itself: One end of the junction varies from germline; a read error may be responsible. Read data end 3 residues before the CDR3 end; the end is taken from the germline J gene. This sequence joins TRBV4-2 and TRBJ1-6; D is perhaps TRBD1 (5 bases). The CDR3 runs to 16 residues. Germline-derived CDR1 and CDR2 are LGHNA and YNFKEQ. The covered CDR3 bases are TGCGCCAGCAGCCAAGTGGGGGGAGGCTTTAATTCACCC. It encodes CASSQVGGGFNSP. The full CDR3 protein is CASSQVGGGFNSPLHF.

Note on this clone: The read finishes 3 residues shy of the CDR3 end, and the germline J gene is used to complete it. The chain couples TRBV19 to TRBJ1-1; 8 bases line up with TRBD1. CDR1 and CDR2 from the germline V gene are LNHDA and SQIVND (reference sequence). The J segment lost 5 bases and the V segment lost 2 bases, leaving 4 bases of the junction unmatched. The CDR3 sequence is 14 residues long. The CDR3 bases that were read are TGTGCCAGTAGTATAAAACAGGGGGGGACTGAA. Protein product: CASSIKQGGTE. The full CDR3 protein is CASSIKQGGTEAFF.

Turning to this clone: The CDR3 is cut off 3 residues early in the read; its end comes from the germline J gene. This chain links TRBV5-8 with TRBJ2-7; perhaps TRBD1 as D (5 bases). This CDR3 is 15 amino acids long. Germline-derived CDR1 and CDR2 are SGHTS and YDEGEE. Between the trimmed V and J ends, which lost 0 bases and 6 bases, there was a span of 16 bases. The sequenced part of the CDR3 DNA is TGTGCCAGCAGCTTGGGGCAGGGTCATTTCGGCGAG. This translates into CASSLGQGHFGE. From start to end, the CDR3 is CASSLGQGHFGEQYF.

Concerning this clone: Read data end 3 residues before the CDR3 end; the end is taken from the germline J gene. The J gene is TRBJ2-5, the V gene TRBV7-2; 9 bases agree with TRBD2. The CDR3 length is 15 residues. Germline lookup yields CDR1 SGHTA and CDR2 FQGNSA. With 3 bases clipped from V and 3 bases from J, the junction kept 5 bases outside the gene matches. The CDR3 region is CASSLGGGAKETQYF. The sequenced part of the CDR3 DNA is TGTGCCAGCAGCTTGGGCGGGGGGGCTAAAGAGACC.

About this clone: At one boundary the junction diverges from the germline segment, which might be a read error. The read gets to within 3 residues of the CDR3 end, and the germline J gene fills in the rest. The chain carries TRBV7-9 and TRBJ2-3, with D perhaps TRBD1 (5 bases). The CDR3 is made up of 14 amino acids. Looked up from germline, CDR1 is SEHNR and CDR2 is FQNEAQ (reference sequence). The sequenced CDR3 bases are TGTTCCAGCAGCCCCAGCAGGGATGGTCAGCCG. This translates into CSSSPSRDGQP. The complete CDR3 reads CSSSPSRDGQPQYF.

With respect to this clone: The CDR3 extends 3 residues past the end of the read, so its final part is completed from the germline J gene. J is TRBJ1-2 and V is TRBV19; D not certain. The CDR3 consists of 14 residues. Between the trimmed V and J ends, which lost 3 bases and 2 bases, there was a span of 10 bases. The germline V gene encodes CDR1 LNHDA and CDR2 SQIVND (reference sequence). The sequenced part of the CDR3 DNA is TGTGCCAGTAGTATCCATGGCAGAAACTATGGC. Encoded protein: CASSIHGRNYG. In full, the CDR3 is CASSIHGRNYGYTF.

To note about this clone: Read coverage stops 3 residues before the CDR3 terminus; the germline J gene supplies the remainder. The chain couples TRBV7-6 to TRBJ2-3; D uncertain. Between the trimmed V and J ends, which lost 1 base and 5 bases, there was a span of 7 bases. CDR3 length: 13 residues. Germline assignment: CDR1 SGHVS and CDR2 FNYEAQ. The DNA read from the CDR3 is TGTGCCAGCAGCTTAGGGTTACTAGATACG. Its translation is CASSLGLLDT. The entire CDR3 is CASSLGLLDTQYF. Together with reference TRBV7-6 and TRBJ2-3, the CDR3 gives the full variable domain: GAGVSQSPRYKVTKRGQDVALRCDPISGHVSLYWYRQALGQGPEFLTYFNYEAQQDKSGLPNDRFSAERPEGSISTLTIQRTEQRDSAMYRCASSLGLLDTQYFGPGTRLTVL.

CDR3 bases read: TGCAGTGCTAGAGATCCGAGGGGGTGGAAAGATACG. It codes for CSARDPRGWKDT. Given in full, the CDR3 is CSARDPRGWKDTQYF. This sequence joins TRBV20-1 and TRBJ2-3; D is perhaps TRBD1 (6 bases). The missing CDR3 end, 3 residues past where the read stops, is filled in from the germline J gene. This CDR3 spans 15 amino acids. The germline CDR1 and CDR2 sequences are DFQATT and SNEGSKA (reference sequence). V was cut by 0 bases and J by 5 bases, with 15 bases left in between.

Comment on this clone: Read coverage stops 3 residues before the CDR3 terminus; the germline J gene supplies the remainder. J is TRBJ1-1 and V is TRBV29-1; D may be TRBD1 (5 bases). There are 13 residues in the CDR3. Trimming pared 4 bases from V and 1 base from J, leaving 10 bases between. Germline CDR1 SQVTM, CDR2 ANQGSEA. This chain's CDR3 is CSVAGLRNTEAFF. The sequenced CDR3 bases are TGCAGCGTTGCAGGGCTGAGGAACACTGAA.